These 27 T cell receptor beta chains came from one sample sequenced in a study of patients and donors after allogeneic stem cell transplantation. TCRdb reprocessed the RT-PCR reads with MiXCR, giving one entry per CDR3 protein. The profile shows about 960,000 distinct CDR3 sequences, about 20% of them singletons. The sample comprised blood, either unsorted or a sorted T cell fraction (not recorded which). The origin of the receptors is a human donor who was either an allogeneic HSCT recipient or a stem cell or donor lymphocyte infusion donor (not recorded which). It is not recorded whose cells these are; they may come from a transplant donor.

Regarding this clonotype: A much larger clone lies a single base off, so this may be a read error. CDR3 sequence (DNA): TGTGCCAGCAGCCGGGACAGGCGCACAGATACGCAGTATTTT. It translates to CASSRDRRTDTQYF. The rearrangement joins TRBV7-2 to TRBJ2-3, with TRBD1 matching over 8 bases. In germline, CDR1 is SGHTA, CDR2 FQGNSA. Germline trimming cut 5 bases from V and 1 base from J; bases unmatched to any gene: 2. The CDR3 is made up of 14 amino acids.

This clonotype has a handful of counts. V is TRBV4-3 and J is TRBJ1-4, with D hard to call. The germline V and J ends were trimmed by 0 bases and 5 bases, with 13 bases remaining between them. Germline V gene lookup returns CDR1 LGHNA and CDR2 YSLEER. The CDR3 has 16 amino acids. CDR3: CASSQETMGRNEKLFF. The CDR3 nucleotides read TGCGCCAGCAGCCAAGAAACGATGGGGAGAAATGAAAAACTGTTTTTT.

This clonotype appeared a few times. V usage is TRBV5-8 and J usage is TRBJ2-3; 9 nucleotides agree with TRBD2. J lost 4 bases, V lost 4 bases, and 7 bases had no gene match. The V gene's germline CDR1 is SGHTS and CDR2 YDEGEE. The CDR3 has 15 residues. For the CDR3, the DNA is TGTGCCAGCAGCCTCGGCCGCGGGGGGGCAGATACGCAGTATTTT. It is translated as CASSLGRGGADTQYF. The entire variable domain, with the rest obtained from reference TRBV5-8 and TRBJ2-3, is as follows: EAGVTQSPTHLIKTRGQQATLRCSPISGHTSVYWYQQALGLGLQFLLWYDEGEERNRGNFPPRFSGRQFPNYSSELNVNALELEDSALYLCASSLGRGGADTQYFGPGTRLTVL.

This chain uses TRBV4-1 with TRBJ2-2; D gene unclear. The germline CDR1 and CDR2 sequences are MGHRA and YSYEKL. V was cut by 0 bases and J by 6 bases, with 11 bases left in between. The CDR3 spans 15 residues. CDR3 coding DNA: TGCGCCAGCAGCCAAGACGAATTGCTGGCCGGGGAGCTGTTTTTT. Its translation is CASSQDELLAGELFF.

This clonotype was seen more than once but under ten times. V and J are TRBV15 and TRBJ1-2; 9 nucleotides match TRBD1. Germline V gene lookup returns CDR1 LNHNV and CDR2 YYDKDF (reference sequence). J was trimmed by 8 bases and V by 0 bases; bases with no gene match: 10. There are 16 residues in the CDR3. The chain's CDR3 is CATSRDLGTGPGGYTF. The CDR3 bases are TGTGCCACCAGCAGAGATCTAGGGACAGGGCCCGGCGGCTACACCTTC.

The gene calls are TRBV12-3 or TRBV12-4 and TRBJ2-1; 10 bases match TRBD2. The CDR3 sequence is 19 residues long. V shed 6 bases and J 0 bases; nucleotides not matched to a gene: 14. This CDR3 is CASSPRGKRGGSSYNEQFF. The CDR3 nucleotides read TGTGCCAGCAGCCCTCGTGGGAAGCGGGGGGGAAGCTCCTACAATGAGCAGTTCTTC.

This clonotype showed up just a few times. The genes are TRBV24-1 and TRBJ2-3; possible D gene TRBD2, 5 bases. The germline gives CDR1 KGHDR, CDR2 SFDVKD. V lost 5 bases, J lost 0 bases, and 8 bases lay in between. This CDR3 comprises 14 residues. CDR3 coding DNA: TGTGCCACCAGTGGTTGGACTAGCACAGATACGCAGTATTTT. Amino acid sequence: CATSGWTSTDTQYF.

The V and J genes are TRBV19 and TRBJ2-5, with 7 bases fitting TRBD1. The CDR3 consists of 14 residues. The V gene's germline CDR1 is LNHDA and CDR2 SQIVND (reference sequence). Trimming took 4 bases from V and 4 from J; bases not matched to a gene: 6. The CDR3: CASSRRTGGETQYF. The CDR3 region has the DNA TGTGCCAGTAGTAGGAGGACAGGAGGAGAGACCCAGTACTTC.

V gene TRBV12-3 or TRBV12-4 combines with J gene TRBJ2-2, with D unresolved. Trimming pared 3 bases from V and 6 bases from J, leaving 14 bases between. The CDR3 is made up of 15 amino acids. The CDR3, as DNA: TGTGCCAGCAGTTTTTATCACGACGGCGCCGGGGAGCTGTTTTTT. Its protein product is CASSFYHDGAGELFF.

This clonotype was found a few times. This chain links TRBV9 with TRBJ1-1; 7 bases match TRBD1. Germline-derived CDR1 and CDR2 are SGDLS and YYNGEE. V shed 4 bases and J 3 bases; nucleotides not matched to a gene: 9. This CDR3 has 15 residues. CDR3 protein: CASSPRQGRDTEAFF. In nucleotides, the CDR3 is TGTGCCAGCAGCCCCCGACAGGGACGGGACACTGAAGCTTTCTTT.

The chain joins TRBV5-1 to TRBJ1-1; D unresolved. The CDR3 covers 13 residues. Germline CDR1 reads SGHRS; CDR2 reads YFSETQ. The V and J ends lost 4 bases and 3 bases respectively, with 10 bases between them. The CDR3 coding sequence is TGCGCCAGCAGCCTGCGCCTCGACACTGAAGCTTTCTTT. Its protein product is CASSLRLDTEAFF.

This chain uses TRBV5-1 with TRBJ2-2; D is perhaps TRBD1 or TRBD2 (5 bases each). Trimming shortened V by 4 bases and J by 4 bases, and 14 bases separated the two germline ends. CDR3 size: 15 residues. Germline-derived CDR1 and CDR2 are SGHRS and YFSETQ. CDR3 amino acids: CASSRDGSLTGELFF. In DNA, the CDR3 is TGCGCCAGCAGCCGGGACGGATCACTCACCGGGGAGCTGTTTTTT.

The rearrangement uses TRBV5-6 and TRBJ1-2; 7 bases align to TRBD1. V dropped 5 bases and J dropped 2; count of bases not matched to a gene: 15. The germline V gene encodes CDR1 SGHDT and CDR2 YYEEEE. The CDR3 length is 17 residues. The CDR3 reads CASSFPPLTGANYGYTF. CDR3 nucleotide sequence: TGTGCCAGCAGTTTTCCGCCCTTAACAGGGGCGAACTATGGCTACACCTTC.

J is TRBJ1-4 and V is TRBV5-1; D uncertain. The germline V gene encodes CDR1 SGHRS and CDR2 YFSETQ. This CDR3 region has 16 residues. V was pared by 0 bases and J by 5 bases, with 14 bases between. CDR3 region: CASSLGETATNEKLFF. CDR3 bases: TGCGCCAGCAGCTTGGGAGAGACGGCTACCAATGAAAAACTGTTTTTT.

The V call is TRBV7-8, the J call TRBJ1-1; D is unresolved. The CDR3 length is 15 residues. Per germline, CDR1 SGHVS and CDR2 FQNEAQ. Deletions cut 5 bases from V and 0 bases from J, with 13 bases between. The CDR3 spells CASSPRRDLNTEAFF. DNA for the CDR3: TGTGCCAGCAGCCCTAGACGGGATTTGAACACTGAAGCTTTCTTT.

The rearrangement joins TRBV30 to TRBJ2-5, with D unclear. The CDR3 has 11 residues. CDR1 and CDR2 (germline): GTSNPN, SVGIG (reference sequence). Deletions cut 2 bases from V and 4 bases from J, with 5 bases between. CDR3 region: CAWSFRETQYF. Here the CDR3 DNA reads TGTGCCTGGAGTTTTCGAGAGACCCAGTACTTC.

The V gene is TRBV20-1, the J gene TRBJ2-7, with TRBD1 matching 8 bases. Trimming took 0 bases from V and 5 from J; bases not matched to a gene: 6. CDR3 length equals 14 residues. Germline V gives CDR1 DFQATT, CDR2 SNEGSKA (reference sequence). The DNA of the CDR3 is TGCAGTGCTAGAGAACGGACAGGGCACCACGAGCAGTACTTC. Its translation: CSARERTGHHEQYF.

The table lists this clonotype with a few counts. The chain couples TRBV12-3 or TRBV12-4 to TRBJ1-5, with a tentative D call TRBD1 (6 bases). V dropped 1 base and J dropped 0 bases, with 13 bases sitting between them. The CDR3 contains 17 residues. The CDR3 region has the DNA TGTGCCAGCAGTTTAGTTGGGGGGCCCTATAGCAATCAGCCCCAGCATTTT. This sequence encodes CASSLVGGPYSNQPQHF.

This clonotype was detected a few times. An end of the junction does not agree with germline; a read error may underlie this. This chain joins TRBV20-1 and TRBJ2-1; tentatively, D is TRBD2 (5 bases). The CDR3 has 12 residues. The germline V gene encodes CDR1 DFQATT and CDR2 SNEGSKA (reference sequence). The CDR3: CSARDTFLMREF. The CDR3 bases are TGCAGTGCTAGAGATACTTTCCTCATGAGGGAATTC.

The V and J genes are TRBV7-9 and TRBJ2-2; 7 nucleotides line up with TRBD1. The CDR3 totals 15 residues. CDR1 is SEHNR, CDR2 FQNEAQ, per germline (reference sequence). J was trimmed by 1 base and V by 3 bases; bases with no gene match: 2. The CDR3 DNA reads TGTGCCAGCAGCTTTGACAGGGAGAACACCGGGGAGCTGTTTTTT. It yields the protein CASSFDRENTGELFF.

This clonotype has only a few counts. The CDR3 DNA is TGTGCCAGCAGTTTGCTTGGCAGGGGGCAAGAAAAACTGTTTTTT. This translates into CASSLLGRGQEKLFF. The genes are TRBV12-3 or TRBV12-4 and TRBJ1-4; 8 bases are a match to TRBD1. CDR3 length equals 15 residues. Trimming took 3 bases from V and 8 from J; bases not matched to a gene: 8.

This chain joins TRBV6-2 or TRBV6-3 and TRBJ2-5; 11 nucleotides align to TRBD2. Germline V gene sequence: CDR1 MNHEY, CDR2 SVGEGT. CDR3 length: 16 amino acids. The ends lost 5 bases at V and 2 bases at J; junction bases unmatched: 7. CDR3 sequence: CASSLWTSGRQETQYF. The DNA of the CDR3 is TGTGCCAGCAGTCTCTGGACTAGCGGGCGGCAAGAGACCCAGTACTTC.

This clonotype appeared a few times. The V and J genes are TRBV12-3 or TRBV12-4 and TRBJ2-1; D is perhaps TRBD1 (5 bases). Trimming left V 6 bases short and J 1 base short, with 10 bases between. The CDR3 covers 14 residues. Here the CDR3 reads CASRPPGSYNEQFF. CDR3 DNA sequence: TGTGCCAGCAGGCCCCCAGGGTCCTACAATGAGCAGTTCTTC.

The chain recombines TRBV9 with TRBJ2-2; 9 bases agree with TRBD1. Germline V gene lookup returns CDR1 SGDLS and CDR2 YYNGEE. The junction had 8 bases not matched to a gene; V was cut back by 6 bases and J by 5 bases. This CDR3 region has 15 residues. CDR3 residues: CASKEQGANTGELFF. CDR3 coding DNA: TGTGCCAGCAAAGAACAGGGGGCTAATACCGGGGAGCTGTTTTTT.

This clonotype was detected a few times. J is TRBJ1-1 and V is TRBV11-2; weak D call: TRBD1 (5 bases). Trimming shortened V by 4 bases and J by 0 bases, and 12 bases separated the two germline ends. This CDR3 has 15 residues. CDR1 and CDR2 (germline): SGHAT, FQNNGV. The CDR3 DNA follows: TGTGCCAGCAGCTCAGAGGGGCGACTGAACACTGAAGCTTTCTTT. It encodes CASSSEGRLNTEAFF. The whole variable domain, remainder taken from reference TRBV11-2 and TRBJ1-1, is EAGVAQSPRYKIIEKRQSVAFWCNPISGHATLYWYQQILGQGPKLLIQFQNNGVVDDSQLPKDRFSAERLKGVDSTLKIQPAKLEDSAVYLCASSSEGRLNTEAFFGQGTRLTVV.

This rearrangement joins TRBV29-1 to TRBJ1-1; the D gene is possibly TRBD1 (5 bases). The V end was cut by 7 bases, the J end by 4 bases, with 13 bases between. The germline gives CDR1 SQVTM, CDR2 ANQGSEA. There are 12 residues in the CDR3. CDR3 bases: TGCAGCGCCGAGACAGAAAGCACTGAAGCTTTCTTT. Its protein product is CSAETESTEAFF.

This clonotype was found once. The chain couples TRBV5-1 to TRBJ1-2; a possible D gene is TRBD1 (5 bases). Trimming pared 4 bases from V and 4 bases from J, leaving 20 bases between. This CDR3 comprises 16 residues. Germline CDR1 reads SGHRS; CDR2 reads YFSETQ. This chain's CDR3 is CASSRDVGRQGYGYTF. In DNA form, the CDR3 reads TGCGCCAGCAGCCGGGATGTTGGGAGGCAGGGCTATGGCTACACCTTC.